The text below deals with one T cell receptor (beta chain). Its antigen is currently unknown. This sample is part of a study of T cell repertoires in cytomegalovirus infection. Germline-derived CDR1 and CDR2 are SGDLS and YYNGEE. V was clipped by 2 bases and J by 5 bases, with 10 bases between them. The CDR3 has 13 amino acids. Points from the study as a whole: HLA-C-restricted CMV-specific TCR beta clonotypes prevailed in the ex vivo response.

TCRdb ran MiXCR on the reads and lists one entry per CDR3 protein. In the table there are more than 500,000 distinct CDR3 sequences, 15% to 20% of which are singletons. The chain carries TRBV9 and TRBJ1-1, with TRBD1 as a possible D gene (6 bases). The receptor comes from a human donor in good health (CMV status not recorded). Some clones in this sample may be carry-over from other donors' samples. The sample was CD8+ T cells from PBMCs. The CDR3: CASSVQGWTEAFF. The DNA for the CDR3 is TGTGCCAGCAGCGTCCAGGGGTGGACTGAAGCTTTCTTT. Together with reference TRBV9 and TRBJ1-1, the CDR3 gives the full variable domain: DSGVTQTPKHLITATGQRVTLRCSPRSGDLSVYWYQQSLDQGLQFLIQYYNGEERAKGNILERFSAQQFPDLHSELNLSSLELGDSALYFCASSVQGWTEAFFGQGTRLTVV.